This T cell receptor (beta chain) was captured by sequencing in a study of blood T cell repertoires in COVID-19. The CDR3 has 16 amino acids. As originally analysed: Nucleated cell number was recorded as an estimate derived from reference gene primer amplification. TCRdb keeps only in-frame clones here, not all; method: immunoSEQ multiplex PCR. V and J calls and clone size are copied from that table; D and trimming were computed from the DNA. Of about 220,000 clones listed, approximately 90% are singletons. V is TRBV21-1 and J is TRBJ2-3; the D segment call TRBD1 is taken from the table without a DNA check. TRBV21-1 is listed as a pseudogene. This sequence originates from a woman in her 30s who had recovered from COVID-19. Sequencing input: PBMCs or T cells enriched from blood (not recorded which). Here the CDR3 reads CASSRLGTGGWDTQYF. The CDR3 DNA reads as TGTGCCAGCAGCAGATTAGGGACAGGGGGATGGGATACGCAGTATTTT.